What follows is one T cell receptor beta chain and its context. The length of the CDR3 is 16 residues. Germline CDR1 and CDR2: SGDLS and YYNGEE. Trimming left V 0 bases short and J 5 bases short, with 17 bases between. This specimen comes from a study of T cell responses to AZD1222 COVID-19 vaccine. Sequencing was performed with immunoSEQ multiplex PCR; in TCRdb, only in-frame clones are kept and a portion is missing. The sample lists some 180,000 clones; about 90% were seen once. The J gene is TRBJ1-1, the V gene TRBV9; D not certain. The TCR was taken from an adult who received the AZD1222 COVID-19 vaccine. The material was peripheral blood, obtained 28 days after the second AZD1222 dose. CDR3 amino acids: CASSVEGMGGVTEAFF. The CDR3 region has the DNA TGTGCCAGCAGCGTAGAAGGGATGGGTGGGGTGACTGAAGCTTTCTTT. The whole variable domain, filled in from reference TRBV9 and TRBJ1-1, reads DSGVTQTPKHLITATGQRVTLRCSPRSGDLSVYWYQQSLDQGLQFLIQYYNGEERAKGNILERFSAQQFPDLHSELNLSSLELGDSALYFCASSVEGMGGVTEAFFGQGTRLTVV.